One sample yielded the 9 T cell receptor beta chains listed below, sequenced in a study of PD-L1 blockade in urothelial cancer. Assay: immunoSEQ multiplex PCR; the TCRdb copy retains only in-frame clones and omits some. In the table there are 38,000 or so clones, about 82% of which are singletons. Time point described: pretreatment peripheral blood. The sample here was PBMCs, taken around atezolizumab (anti-PD-L1) treatment. These TCRs come from a man older than 75 with urothelial cancer.

This chain joins TRBV14 and TRBJ2-1; 14 bases match TRBD2. CDR3 length: 16 residues. V trimming: 5 bases; J trimming: 7 bases; junction bases outside the gene matches: 7. Germline CDR1 is SGHDN and CDR2 is FVKESK. The CDR3 DNA sequence: TGTGCCAGCAGCGCCGGGACTAGCGGGAGAGTAAATGAGCAGTTCTTC. It translates to CASSAGTSGRVNEQFF.

The gene calls are TRBV13 and TRBJ2-2; 8 nucleotides align to TRBD1. V trimming: 3 bases; J trimming: 5 bases; junction bases outside the gene matches: 8. The CDR3 runs to 16 residues. The germline CDR1 and CDR2 sequences are PRHDT and FYEKMQ (reference sequence). Here the CDR3 reads CASSFIGTGRTGELFF. For the CDR3, the DNA is TGTGCCAGCAGCTTTATCGGGACAGGAAGAACCGGGGAGCTGTTTTTT.

Only a few counts were recorded for this clone. The rearrangement uses TRBV11-2 and TRBJ2-7; tentative D call: TRBD2 (6 bases). CDR1 and CDR2 from the germline V gene are SGHAT and FQNNGV. V dropped 1 base and J dropped 5 bases, with 9 bases sitting between them. This CDR3 contains 13 residues. CDR3 loop: CASSLVPGDEQYF. The CDR3, as DNA: TGTGCCAGCAGCTTAGTACCGGGGGACGAGCAGTACTTC.

The chain is built from TRBV10-2 and TRBJ2-1; unclear D gene. CDR3 length: 13 residues. Trimming cost V 2 bases and J 9 bases, with 11 bases left between them. Germline loops: CDR1 WSHSY, CDR2 SAAADI. This chain's CDR3 is CASSEQSSGEQFF. CDR3 bases: TGCGCCAGCAGTGAGCAAAGTTCCGGTGAGCAGTTCTTC.

In DNA form, the CDR3 reads TGTGCCAGCAGCTTTGGACAGGGGAACACCGGGGAGCTGTTTTTT. Translation: CASSFGQGNTGELFF. The J gene is TRBJ2-2, the V gene TRBV7-9; 8 nucleotides match TRBD1. V gave up 3 bases and J gave up 1 base; unmatched junction bases: 1. This CDR3 spans 15 amino acids. Germline V gene data show CDR1 as SEHNR and CDR2 as FQNEAQ (reference sequence). The full variable domain, its missing parts supplied by reference TRBV7-9 and TRBJ2-2, is DTGVSQNPRHKITKRGQNVTFRCDPISEHNRLYWYRQTLGQGPEFLTYFQNEAQLEKSRLLSDRFSAERPKGSFSTLEIQRTEQGDSAMYLCASSFGQGNTGELFFGEGSRLTVL.

V gene TRBV5-1 combines with J gene TRBJ1-1, with 7 bases identical to TRBD1. In germline, CDR1 is SGHRS, CDR2 YFSETQ. The CDR3 runs to 14 residues. The junction had 4 bases not matched to a gene; V was cut back by 4 bases and J by 1 base. DNA of the CDR3: TGCGCCAGCAGCGCCCGGGACAGGAACACTGAAGCTTTCTTT. Translated, it gives CASSARDRNTEAFF.

The chain uses TRBV5-6 and TRBJ2-1, with 10 bases fitting TRBD1. The length of the CDR3 is 16 residues. The V segment lost 4 bases and the J segment 7 bases; nucleotides outside the gene matches: 11. Germline V lookup: CDR1 SGHDT, CDR2 YYEEEE. This CDR3 is CASSRQVRDRGNEQFF. Here the CDR3 DNA reads TGTGCCAGCAGCCGCCAAGTAAGGGACAGGGGAAATGAGCAGTTCTTC. The variable domain in full, with the rest retrieved from reference TRBV5-6 and TRBJ2-1, is DAGVTQSPTHLIKTRGQQVTLRCSPKSGHDTVSWYQQALGQGPQFIFQYYEEEERQRGNFPDRFSGHQFPNYSSELNVNALLLGDSALYLCASSRQVRDRGNEQFFGPGTRLTVL.

The table lists this clone with a count of one. This chain uses TRBV6-5 with TRBJ2-1; D is possibly TRBD2 (5 bases). Germline-derived CDR1 and CDR2 are MNHEY and SVGAGI. This CDR3 contains 15 residues. V lost 7 bases and J lost 0, with 13 bases in between. The CDR3 nucleotides are TGTGCCAGCACCCCGGGATTTAGCTCCTACAATGAGCAGTTCTTC. Its protein product is CASTPGFSSYNEQFF.

The chain's CDR3 is CASSLETGATGELFF. Here the CDR3 DNA reads TGTGCCAGCAGCTTGGAGACAGGGGCGACCGGGGAGCTGTTTTTT. The V gene is TRBV5-4, the J gene TRBJ2-2; 8 nucleotides line up with TRBD1. The CDR3 is made up of 15 amino acids. CDR1 and CDR2 (germline): SGHNT, YYREEE (reference sequence). V lost 0 bases, J lost 5 bases, and 3 bases stayed unmatched.